This T cell receptor beta chain was profiled in a study of blood T cell repertoires in COVID-19. Across the study: Collection of acute and convalescent COVID-19 samples took place in the United States, Italy and Spain. PBMCs, B-cell-depleted T cells, or T cells provided the cDNA or gDNA that made up the material.

This clone has only one observation. With 5 bases removed from V and 10 bases from J, the gap between germline ends came to 20 bases. The CDR3 loop spans 15 amino acids. Germline-derived CDR1 and CDR2 are SEHNR and FQNEAQ (reference sequence). In the study's own analysis: Scientists estimated how many nucleated cells there were by amplifying reference gene primers. Clones were read by immunoSEQ multiplex PCR, and TCRdb kept only the in-frame ones, dropping some. D and trimming come from the DNA, and the V and J calls and clone size come from that table. This table has 100,000 to 150,000 clones, 80% to 85% appearing once.

The TCR originated in a woman in her twenties or thirties who had recovered from COVID-19. The V gene is TRBV7-9, the J gene TRBJ2-2; the D is unclear. Material for sequencing was peripheral blood. CDR3 protein: CASSPTLISAAELFF. The CDR3 DNA follows: TGTGCCAGCAGCCCCACACTTATCAGTGCGGCGGAGCTGTTTTTT. Based on the CDR3 plus reference TRBV7-9 and TRBJ2-2, the full variable domain is DTGVSQNPRHKITKRGQNVTFRCDPISEHNRLYWYRQTLGQGPEFLTYFQNEAQLEKSRLLSDRFSAERPKGSFSTLEIQRTEQGDSAMYLCASSPTLISAAELFFGEGSRLTVL.